Below are 15 T cell receptor beta chains sequenced from a single sample in a study of Graves' ophthalmopathy and Graves' hyperthyroidism. Amplifying from RNA transcripts, the study obtained TCR beta CDR3 regions. First-round RT-PCR employed HTBI primers, with a second-round multiplex PCR after it. One entry per CDR3 protein results from TCRdb running MiXCR on the multiplex PCR reads. The data contain around 1,000,000 distinct CDR3 sequences, roughly two fifths of them seen just once; the ten biggest clones take up 8.5% to 14%. The sequenced sample consisted of peripheral blood or thyroid tissue (not recorded which). All receptors derive from an adult man with Graves' hyperthyroidism.

This clonotype was found many times. The chain couples TRBV12-3 or TRBV12-4 to TRBJ1-1; D is uncertain. This CDR3 has 13 amino acids. The V and J ends lost 7 bases and 4 bases respectively, with 13 bases between them. The CDR3 region is CASTRGMSTEAFF. The CDR3 nucleotides are TGTGCCAGCACACGAGGGATGAGCACTGAAGCTTTCTTT.

The rearrangement links TRBV30 to TRBJ2-2; D is perhaps TRBD2 (6 bases). V lost 4 bases and J lost 7, with 13 bases in between. The CDR3 contains 13 residues. Germline-derived CDR1 and CDR2 are GTSNPN and SVGIG (reference sequence). The CDR3 DNA reads TGTGCCTGGAAAGGGAGTAGCGGCGGGGAGCTGTTTTTT. Protein: CAWKGSSGGELFF.

About this clonotype: Possible read error: a much larger clone is one base away. The CDR3 spells CASSGGTPTTGELVF. CDR3 DNA: TGCGCCAGCAGTGGGGGGACACCTACCACCGGGGAGCTGGTTTTT. This sequence joins TRBV10-2 and TRBJ2-2; a possible D gene is TRBD1 (6 bases). CDR3 length: 15 amino acids. The germline V gene encodes CDR1 WSHSY and CDR2 SAAADI.

The rearrangement joins TRBV19 to TRBJ2-5; D unresolved. The CDR3 length is 15 residues. The V end was cut by 3 bases, the J end by 5 bases, with 16 bases between. CDR1 is LNHDA and CDR2 is SQIVND in the germline V gene (reference sequence). The chain's CDR3 is CASSITAAGPETQYF. The CDR3 nucleotides read TGTGCCAGTAGTATTACGGCCGCTGGCCCGGAGACCCAGTACTTC. Full variable domain (rest looked up from reference TRBV19 and TRBJ2-5): DGGITQSPKYLFRKEGQNVTLSCEQNLNHDAMYWYRQDPGQGLRLIYYSQIVNDFQKGDIAEGYSVSREKKESFPLTVTSAQKNPTAFYLCASSITAAGPETQYFGPGTRLLVL.

The rearrangement joins TRBV12-3 or TRBV12-4 to TRBJ2-5, with D possibly matching TRBD2 (5 bases). This CDR3 is built from 15 residues. Trimming stripped 2 bases from V and 2 bases from J, with 12 bases between. CDR3 amino acids: CASSLRFGRQETQYF. The CDR3 DNA reads as TGTGCCAGCAGTTTACGATTTGGGAGACAAGAGACCCAGTACTTC.

This chain joins TRBV7-2 and TRBJ1-6; perhaps TRBD1 as D (6 bases). Germline CDR1 and CDR2: SGHTA and FQGNSA. Trimming shortened V by 1 base and J by 9 bases, and 10 bases separated the two germline ends. This CDR3 comprises 14 residues. CDR3 amino acids: CASSLGGGGSPLHF. The CDR3 coding sequence is TGTGCCAGCAGCTTAGGCGGGGGCGGTTCACCCCTCCACTTT.

This clonotype showed up many times. The chain employs TRBV12-3 or TRBV12-4 and TRBJ1-1; D is unclear. CDR3 length equals 12 residues. Trimming cost V 6 bases and J 4 bases, with 9 bases left between them. CDR3 region: CASREGSTEAFF. The CDR3, as DNA: TGTGCCAGCAGAGAAGGGAGCACTGAAGCTTTCTTT.

This clonotype was picked up a small number of times. The chain is built from TRBV9 and TRBJ2-7; 11 nucleotides match TRBD2. This CDR3 spans 16 amino acids. CDR1 and CDR2 from the germline V gene are SGDLS and YYNGEE. The junction had 3 bases not matched to a gene; V was cut back by 0 bases and J by 1 base. CDR3 in DNA: TGTGCCAGCAGCGTAGCCGGGACTAGCGGATCCTACGAGCAGTACTTC. The encoded protein is CASSVAGTSGSYEQYF.

A word on this clonotype: Lacking the conserved final phenylalanine or tryptophan, this CDR3 likely reflects a read error. The V gene is TRBV7-9, the J gene TRBJ1-1; D remains unclear. V was pared by 1 base and J by 2 bases, with 14 bases between. CDR3 length: 16 amino acids. Germline V gene sequence: CDR1 SEHNR, CDR2 FQNEAQ (reference sequence). The CDR3: CASSLGGVTENTEAFL. In DNA form, the CDR3 reads TGTGCCAGCAGCTTAGGCGGAGTCACAGAAAACACTGAAGCTTTCCTT.

The chain carries TRBV7-9 and TRBJ2-5, with TRBD2 matching 12 bases. J gave up 5 bases and V 5 bases, and 12 bases lay outside the gene matches. Germline CDR1 reads SEHNR; CDR2 reads FQNEAQ (reference sequence). This CDR3 comprises 17 residues. Here the CDR3 DNA reads TGTGCCAGCAGCCCTCTACTAGCGGGGGGCCTGGGGGAGACCCAGTACTTC. It specifies CASSPLLAGGLGETQYF.

This clonotype was seen repeatedly, ten times or more. The CDR3 nucleotides are TGTGCCAGCAGCTTAGCACAGGGGTATGGCTACACCTTC. Translated: CASSLAQGYGYTF. This chain uses TRBV7-9 with TRBJ1-2; TRBD1 matches 7 bases. The CDR3 runs 13 residues. Germline CDR1 SEHNR, CDR2 FQNEAQ (reference sequence). J gave up 5 bases and V 0 bases, and 0 bases lay outside the gene matches.

This clonotype was observed at least ten times. The genes are TRBV15 and TRBJ1-5; 7 bases fit TRBD1. V shed 4 bases, J shed 5 bases, and the junction held 5 bases outside the gene matches. The CDR3 is 14 amino acids. From germline, CDR1 is LNHNV and CDR2 YYDKDF (reference sequence). CDR3 protein: CATSMDRSYQPQHF. The CDR3 region has the DNA TGTGCCACCAGCATGGACAGGTCCTATCAGCCCCAGCATTTT.

This clonotype appeared a few times. The chain combines TRBV7-9 with TRBJ2-2, with 7 bases lining up with TRBD1. The CDR3 is 18 amino acids. Losses at the gene ends were 4 bases for V and 5 bases for J; bases not matched to a gene: 16. CDR1 is SEHNR and CDR2 is FQNEAQ in the germline V gene (reference sequence). Here the CDR3 DNA reads TGTGCCAGCAGCTCCGTAGAGAAGACAGGGATTTTTACCGGGGAGCTGTTTTTT. Translating gives CASSSVEKTGIFTGELFF.

This clonotype was seen ten or more times. This chain links TRBV11-2 with TRBJ2-5, with 11 bases matching TRBD1. CDR1 is SGHAT and CDR2 is FQNNGV in the germline V gene. This CDR3 contains 15 residues. V dropped 4 bases and J dropped 4; count of bases not matched to a gene: 5. CDR3 residues: CASSYGQGAVETQYF. CDR3 coding DNA: TGTGCCAGCAGCTACGGACAGGGGGCCGTAGAGACCCAGTACTTC.

This clonotype came up many times. The V call is TRBV29-1, the J call TRBJ2-7, with TRBD1 matching 9 bases. Germline CDR1 and CDR2: SQVTM and ANQGSEA. This CDR3 is built from 13 residues. V was clipped by 6 bases and J by 6 bases; unmatched bases: 9. CDR3 residues: CSVATGQGGEQYF. In nucleotides, the CDR3 is TGCAGCGTCGCTACGGGACAGGGTGGCGAGCAGTACTTC.